Below are 9 T cell receptor beta chains sequenced from a single sample in a study of blood T cell repertoires in COVID-19. The data were produced by immunoSEQ multiplex PCR, yet TCRdb's version contains in-frame clones alone and is incomplete. The sample yields roughly 330,000 clones, 87% seen once. The sequencing input was PBMCs or T cells enriched from blood (not recorded which). Every receptor here comes from a woman in her twenties or thirties who had recovered from COVID-19.

This clone was seen a handful of times. The J gene is TRBJ1-1, the V gene TRBV24-1; 8 bases align to TRBD1. The CDR3 covers 14 residues. Looked up from germline, CDR1 is KGHDR and CDR2 is SFDVKD. V lost 9 bases to trimming and J lost 1 base; unmatched junction nucleotides: 6. The CDR3 nucleotides read TGTGCCACCGCCTCCGGGACAGGGAACACTGAAGCTTTCTTT. Protein: CATASGTGNTEAFF.

The rearrangement links TRBV7-9 to TRBJ1-6; TRBD1 matches 8 bases. With V trimmed by 4 bases and J by 8 bases, 7 bases remained unmatched. The length of the CDR3 is 15 residues. Germline CDR1 is SEHNR and CDR2 is FQNEAQ (reference sequence). The CDR3 nucleotides read TGTGCCAGCAGCTCGACAGGGGAATATTATTCACCCCTCCACTTT. It encodes CASSSTGEYYSPLHF.

The rearrangement links TRBV10-3 to TRBJ2-7, with 12 bases matching TRBD1. The CDR3 contains 15 residues. Germline assignment: CDR1 ENHRY and CDR2 SYGVKD. After removal of 7 bases from V and 2 bases from J, the junction contained 6 bases not matched to a gene. The CDR3 sequence is CAITPGTGGPYEQYF. The CDR3 coding sequence is TGTGCCATCACTCCCGGGACAGGGGGCCCCTACGAGCAGTACTTC.

The chain carries TRBV5-1 and TRBJ1-2; TRBD1 matches 9 bases. The CDR3 is made up of 14 amino acids. The V gene end was trimmed by 3 bases and the J gene end by 3 bases; junction bases not matched to a gene: 3. Germline CDR1 SGHRS, CDR2 YFSETQ. CDR3 amino acids: CASSSTGGDYGYTF. The DNA for the CDR3 is TGCGCCAGCAGCTCGACAGGGGGGGACTATGGCTACACCTTC.

The rearrangement links TRBV2 to TRBJ1-2, with 9 nucleotides matching TRBD1. Germline V lookup: CDR1 SNHLY, CDR2 FYNNEI. V gave up 2 bases and J gave up 8 bases; unmatched junction bases: 12. The CDR3 extends over 16 amino acids. CDR3 region: CASSENLRDRARGYTF. Here the CDR3 DNA reads TGTGCCAGCAGTGAAAATTTGAGGGACAGGGCAAGGGGCTACACCTTC.

The V gene is TRBV5-1, the J gene TRBJ1-3; D is unresolved. Germline lookup yields CDR1 SGHRS and CDR2 YFSETQ. Trimming cost V 0 bases and J 4 bases, with 8 bases left between them. The CDR3 totals 14 residues. This chain's CDR3 is CASSLENSGNTIYF. CDR3 nucleotides: TGCGCCAGCAGCTTGGAAAACTCAGGAAACACCATATATTTT.

The chain recombines TRBV27 with TRBJ1-2; D gene ambiguous. Trimming cost V 3 bases and J 2 bases, with 13 bases left between them. Germline V gives CDR1 MNHEY, CDR2 SMNVEV (reference sequence). The CDR3 is 15 amino acids. CDR3 region: CASSFMGSANYGYTF. The CDR3 coding sequence is TGTGCCAGCAGTTTCATGGGTTCAGCGAACTATGGCTACACCTTC.

This rearrangement joins TRBV7-2 to TRBJ2-1, with 10 nucleotides matching TRBD2. This CDR3 has 14 amino acids. Losses at the gene ends were 8 bases for V and 3 bases for J; bases not matched to a gene: 4. CDR1 is SGHTA and CDR2 is FQGNSA in the germline V gene. CDR3 loop: CASLERGGYNEQFF. CDR3 sequence (DNA): TGTGCCAGCCTGGAGCGGGGGGGCTACAATGAGCAGTTCTTC.

CDR3 sequence (DNA): TGTGCCAGCAGTCTCCGGAGTAGCGGTTACGAGCAGTACTTC. Translated, it gives CASSLRSSGYEQYF. The rearrangement links TRBV27 to TRBJ2-7, with D perhaps TRBD2 (6 bases). The CDR3 length is 14 residues. V dropped 5 bases and J dropped 4 bases, with 15 bases sitting between them. Germline values: CDR1 MNHEY, CDR2 SMNVEV (reference sequence).